What follows is one TCR beta chain and its context. The data originate from a study of T-cell reconstitution after alpha-beta-depleted transplantation in children. Molecular barcoding with unique molecular identifiers was used for the TCRbeta library. MiXCR, run by TCRdb on the PCR reads, gives a single entry per CDR3 protein. This sample carries 350,000 to 400,000 distinct CDR3 sequences, about a fifth of them seen once, and the ten largest clones take around 3.9%. The CDR3 has 15 amino acids. Germline V gives CDR1 DFQATT, CDR2 SNEGSKA (reference sequence). V shed 2 bases and J 4 bases; nucleotides not matched to a gene: 7.

This chain connects TRBV20-1 to TRBJ2-1; 8 bases are shared with TRBD2. Sequences were derived from PBMCs from the stem cell graft donor, sampled from the stem cell graft. The receptor was derived from a human donor who donated a stem cell graft to a child with acute myeloid leukemia. The CDR3 coding sequence is TGCAGTGCTAGACGAGAGGGACTAGGTTACAATGAGCAGTTCTTC. Residues: CSARREGLGYNEQFF.